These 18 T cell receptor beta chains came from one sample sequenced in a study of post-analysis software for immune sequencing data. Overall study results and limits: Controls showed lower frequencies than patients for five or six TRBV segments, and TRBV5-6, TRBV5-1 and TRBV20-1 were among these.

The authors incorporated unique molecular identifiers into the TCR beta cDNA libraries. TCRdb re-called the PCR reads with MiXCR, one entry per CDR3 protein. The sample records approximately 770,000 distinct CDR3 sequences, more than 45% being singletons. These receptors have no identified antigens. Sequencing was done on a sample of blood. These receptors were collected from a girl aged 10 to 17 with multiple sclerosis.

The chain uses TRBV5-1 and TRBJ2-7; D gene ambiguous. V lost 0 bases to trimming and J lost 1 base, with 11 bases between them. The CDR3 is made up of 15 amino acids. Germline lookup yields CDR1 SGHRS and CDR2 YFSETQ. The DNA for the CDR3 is TGCGCCAGCAGCTTGGGTGCGTTCCAATCCTACGAGCAGTACTTC. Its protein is CASSLGAFQSYEQYF.

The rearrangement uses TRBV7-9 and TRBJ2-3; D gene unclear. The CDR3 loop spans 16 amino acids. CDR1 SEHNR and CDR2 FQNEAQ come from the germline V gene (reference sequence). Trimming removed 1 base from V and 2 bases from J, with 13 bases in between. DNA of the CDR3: TGTGCCAGCAGCTTAGGGCAAGAACCCTCCACAGATACGCAGTATTTT. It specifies CASSLGQEPSTDTQYF. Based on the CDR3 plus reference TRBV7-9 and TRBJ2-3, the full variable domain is DTGVSQNPRHKITKRGQNVTFRCDPISEHNRLYWYRQTLGQGPEFLTYFQNEAQLEKSRLLSDRFSAERPKGSFSTLEIQRTEQGDSAMYLCASSLGQEPSTDTQYFGPGTRLTVL.

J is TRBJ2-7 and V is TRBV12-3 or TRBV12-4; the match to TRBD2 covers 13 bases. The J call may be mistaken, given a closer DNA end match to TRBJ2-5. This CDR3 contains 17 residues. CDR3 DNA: TGTGCCAGCAGTGTCCGGACTAGCGGGAGAGGGGGGGAGACCCAGTACTTC. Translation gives CASSVRTSGRGGETQYF.

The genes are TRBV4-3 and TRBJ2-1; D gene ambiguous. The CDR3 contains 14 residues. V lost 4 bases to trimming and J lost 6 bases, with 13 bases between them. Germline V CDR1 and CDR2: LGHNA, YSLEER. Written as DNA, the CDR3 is TGCGCCAGCAGCCGAACAGAGATCCCCAATGAGCAGTTCTTC. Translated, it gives CASSRTEIPNEQFF.

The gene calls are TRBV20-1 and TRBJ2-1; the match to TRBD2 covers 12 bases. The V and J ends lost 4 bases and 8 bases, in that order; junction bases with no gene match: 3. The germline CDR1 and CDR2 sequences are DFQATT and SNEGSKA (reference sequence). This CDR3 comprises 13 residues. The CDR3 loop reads CSATRLAGDEQFF. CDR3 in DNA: TGCAGTGCTACCCGACTAGCGGGAGATGAGCAGTTCTTC.

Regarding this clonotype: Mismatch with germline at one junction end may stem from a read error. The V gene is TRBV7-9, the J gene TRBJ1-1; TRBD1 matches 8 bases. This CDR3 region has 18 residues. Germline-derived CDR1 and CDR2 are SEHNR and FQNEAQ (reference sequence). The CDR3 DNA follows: TGTGTCAGCAGCTCGACACGGACAGGGCCGAGAGAGAACACTGAAGCTTTCTTT. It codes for CVSSSTRTGPRENTEAFF.

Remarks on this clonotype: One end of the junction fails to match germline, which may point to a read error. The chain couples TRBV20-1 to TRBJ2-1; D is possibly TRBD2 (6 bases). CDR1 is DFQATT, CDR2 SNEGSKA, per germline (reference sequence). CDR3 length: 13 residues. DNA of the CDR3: TGCAGTGCGAGAGATCTAGCGAGGACTGAGCAGTTCTTC. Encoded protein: CSARDLARTEQFF.

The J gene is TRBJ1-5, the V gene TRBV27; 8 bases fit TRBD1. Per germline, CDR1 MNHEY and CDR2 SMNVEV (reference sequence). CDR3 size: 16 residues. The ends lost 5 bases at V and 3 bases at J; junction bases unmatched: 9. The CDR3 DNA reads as TGTGCCAGCAGTGCTTTACAGGGGGAGATCAATCAGCCCCAGCATTTT. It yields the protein CASSALQGEINQPQHF.

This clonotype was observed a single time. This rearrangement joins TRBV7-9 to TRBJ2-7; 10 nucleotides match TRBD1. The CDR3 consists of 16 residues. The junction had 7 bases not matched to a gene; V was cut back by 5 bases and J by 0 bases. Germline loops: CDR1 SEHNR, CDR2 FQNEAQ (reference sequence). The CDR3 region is CASSPQTGGLSYEQYF. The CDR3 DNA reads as TGTGCCAGCAGCCCCCAGACAGGGGGCCTCTCCTACGAGCAGTACTTC. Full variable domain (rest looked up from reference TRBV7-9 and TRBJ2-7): DTGVSQNPRHKITKRGQNVTFRCDPISEHNRLYWYRQTLGQGPEFLTYFQNEAQLEKSRLLSDRFSAERPKGSFSTLEIQRTEQGDSAMYLCASSPQTGGLSYEQYFGPGTRLTVT.

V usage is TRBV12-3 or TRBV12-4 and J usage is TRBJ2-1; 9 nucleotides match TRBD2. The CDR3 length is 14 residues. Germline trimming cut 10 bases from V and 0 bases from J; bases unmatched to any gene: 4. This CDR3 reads CATKREASYNEQFF. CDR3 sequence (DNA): TGTGCCACCAAGCGGGAGGCCTCCTACAATGAGCAGTTCTTC.

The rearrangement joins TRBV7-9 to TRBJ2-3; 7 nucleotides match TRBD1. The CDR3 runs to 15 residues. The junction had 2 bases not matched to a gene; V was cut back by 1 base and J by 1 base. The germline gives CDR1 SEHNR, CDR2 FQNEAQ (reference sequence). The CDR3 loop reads CASSLGDSGTDTQYF. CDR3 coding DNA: TGTGCCAGCAGCTTAGGGGACAGTGGCACAGATACGCAGTATTTT.

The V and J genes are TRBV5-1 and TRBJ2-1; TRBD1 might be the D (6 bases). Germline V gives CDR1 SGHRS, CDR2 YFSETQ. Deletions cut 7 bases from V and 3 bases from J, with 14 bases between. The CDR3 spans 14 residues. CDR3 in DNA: TGCGCCAGCGCCGGGACAATCCACTACAATGAGCAGTTCTTC. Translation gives CASAGTIHYNEQFF.

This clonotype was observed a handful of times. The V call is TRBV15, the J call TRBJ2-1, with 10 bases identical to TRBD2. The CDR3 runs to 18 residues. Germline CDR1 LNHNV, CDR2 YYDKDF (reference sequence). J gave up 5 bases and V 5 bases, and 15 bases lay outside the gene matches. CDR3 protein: CATSPDGKAGGPDNEQFF. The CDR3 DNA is TGTGCCACCAGCCCAGATGGGAAAGCGGGAGGGCCTGACAATGAGCAGTTCTTC.

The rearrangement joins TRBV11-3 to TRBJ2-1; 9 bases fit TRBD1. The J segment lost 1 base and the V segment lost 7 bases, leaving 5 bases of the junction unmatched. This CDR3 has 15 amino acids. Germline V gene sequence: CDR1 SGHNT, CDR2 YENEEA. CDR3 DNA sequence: TGTGCCAGCACCATTGACAGGGGGTCCTACAATGAGCAGTTCTTC. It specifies CASTIDRGSYNEQFF.

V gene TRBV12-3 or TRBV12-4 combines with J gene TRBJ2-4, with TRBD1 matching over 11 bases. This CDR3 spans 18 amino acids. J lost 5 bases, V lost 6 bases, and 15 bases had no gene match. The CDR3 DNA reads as TGTGCCAGCAGCCGAGGACAGGGGGCATTTCGGACGCAAAACATTCAGTACTTC. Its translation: CASSRGQGAFRTQNIQYF.

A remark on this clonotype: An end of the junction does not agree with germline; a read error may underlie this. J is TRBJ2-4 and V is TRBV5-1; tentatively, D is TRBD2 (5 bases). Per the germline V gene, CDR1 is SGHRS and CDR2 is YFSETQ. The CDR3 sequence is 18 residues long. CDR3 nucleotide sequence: TGCGCCAGCCGCTTGGCCCTGCATACCACAGCGGCCAAAAACATTCCGTACTTC. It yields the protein CASRLALHTTAAKNIPYF.

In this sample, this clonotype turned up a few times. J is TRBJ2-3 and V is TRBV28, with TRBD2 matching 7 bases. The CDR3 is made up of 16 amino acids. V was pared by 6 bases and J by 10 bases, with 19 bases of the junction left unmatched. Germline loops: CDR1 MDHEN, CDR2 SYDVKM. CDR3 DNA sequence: TGTGCCAGCAGCCCCCTCCGAAGCGGGGCTATAAGCTCGCAGTATTTT. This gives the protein CASSPLRSGAISSQYF.

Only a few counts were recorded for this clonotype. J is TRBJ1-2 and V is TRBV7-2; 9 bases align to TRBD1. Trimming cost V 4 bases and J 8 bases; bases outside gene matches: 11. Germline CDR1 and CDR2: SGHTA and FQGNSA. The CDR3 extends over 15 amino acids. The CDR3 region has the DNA TGTGCCAGCAGCTCCGCCGGGACAGGGCTACTAGGCTACACCTTC. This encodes CASSSAGTGLLGYTF.